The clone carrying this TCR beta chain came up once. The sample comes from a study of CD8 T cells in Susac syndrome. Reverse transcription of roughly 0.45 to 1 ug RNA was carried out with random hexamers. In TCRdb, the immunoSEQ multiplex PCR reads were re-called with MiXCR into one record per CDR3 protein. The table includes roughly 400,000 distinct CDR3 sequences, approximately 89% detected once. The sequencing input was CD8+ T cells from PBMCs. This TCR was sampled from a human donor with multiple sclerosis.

The CDR3 loop is CASGLVLWGSSTDTQYF. The CDR3 DNA follows: TGTGCTAGTGGTTTGGTACTTTGGGGGTCGAGCACAGATACGCAGTATTTT. The gene calls are TRBV12-5 and TRBJ2-3, with D possibly being TRBD1 or TRBD2 (5 bases each). Looked up from germline, CDR1 is LGHNT and CDR2 is FRNRAP. V lost 0 bases to trimming and J lost 0 bases, with 13 bases between them. This CDR3 contains 17 residues.